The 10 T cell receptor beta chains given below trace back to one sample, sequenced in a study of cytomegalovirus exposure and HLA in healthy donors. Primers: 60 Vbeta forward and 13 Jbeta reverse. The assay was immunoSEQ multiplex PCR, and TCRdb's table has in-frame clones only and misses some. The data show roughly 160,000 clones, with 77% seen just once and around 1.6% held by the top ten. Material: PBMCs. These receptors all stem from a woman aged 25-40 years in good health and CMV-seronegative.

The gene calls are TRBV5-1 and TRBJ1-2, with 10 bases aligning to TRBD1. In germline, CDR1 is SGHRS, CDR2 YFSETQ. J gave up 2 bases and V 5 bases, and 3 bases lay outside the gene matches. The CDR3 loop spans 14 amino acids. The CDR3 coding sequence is TGCGCCAGCAGGCTGGGACAGGGGAACTATGGCTACACCTTC. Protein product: CASRLGQGNYGYTF.

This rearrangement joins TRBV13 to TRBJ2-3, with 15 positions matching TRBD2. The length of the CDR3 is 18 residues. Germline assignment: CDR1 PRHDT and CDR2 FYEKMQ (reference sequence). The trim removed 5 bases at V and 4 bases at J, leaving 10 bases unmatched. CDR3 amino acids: CASSEGLAGGLGADTQYF. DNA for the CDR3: TGTGCCAGCAGCGAGGGACTAGCGGGGGGATTGGGAGCAGATACGCAGTATTTT.

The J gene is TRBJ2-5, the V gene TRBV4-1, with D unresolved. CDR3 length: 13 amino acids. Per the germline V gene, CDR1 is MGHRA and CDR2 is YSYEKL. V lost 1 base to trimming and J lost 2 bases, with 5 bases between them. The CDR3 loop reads CASSQVVQETQYF. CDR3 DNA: TGCGCCAGCAGCCAAGTCGTACAAGAGACCCAGTACTTC.

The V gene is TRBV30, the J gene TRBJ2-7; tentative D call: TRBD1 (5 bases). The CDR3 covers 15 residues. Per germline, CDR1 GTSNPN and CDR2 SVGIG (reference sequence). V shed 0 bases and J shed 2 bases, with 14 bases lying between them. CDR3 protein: CAWSVLRTPTYEQYF. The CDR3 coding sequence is TGTGCCTGGAGTGTCTTGAGGACACCTACCTACGAGCAGTACTTC.

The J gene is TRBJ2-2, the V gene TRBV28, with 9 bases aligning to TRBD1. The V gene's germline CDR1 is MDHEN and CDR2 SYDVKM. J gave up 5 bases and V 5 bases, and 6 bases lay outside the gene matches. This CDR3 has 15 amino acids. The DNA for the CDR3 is TGTGCCAGCAGTACTAGACAGGGGGAAACCGGGGAGCTGTTTTTT. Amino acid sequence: CASSTRQGETGELFF.

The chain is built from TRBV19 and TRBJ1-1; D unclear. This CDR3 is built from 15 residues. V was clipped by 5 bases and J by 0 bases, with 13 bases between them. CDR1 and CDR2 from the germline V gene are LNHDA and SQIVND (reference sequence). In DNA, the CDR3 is TGTGCCAGTAGTTTCCAGGCCTCGATGAACACTGAAGCTTTCTTT. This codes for CASSFQASMNTEAFF.

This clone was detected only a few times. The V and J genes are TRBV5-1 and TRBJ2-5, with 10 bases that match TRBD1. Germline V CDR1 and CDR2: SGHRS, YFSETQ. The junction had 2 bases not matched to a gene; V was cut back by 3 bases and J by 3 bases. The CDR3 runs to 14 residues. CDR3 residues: CASSSGQGEETQYF. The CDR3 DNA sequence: TGCGCCAGCAGCTCAGGACAGGGGGAAGAGACCCAGTACTTC. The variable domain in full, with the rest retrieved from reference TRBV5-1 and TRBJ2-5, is KAGVTQTPRYLIKTRGQQVTLSCSPISGHRSVSWYQQTPGQGLQFLFEYFSETQRNKGNFPGRFSGRQFSNSRSEMNVSTLELGDSALYLCASSSGQGEETQYFGPGTRLLVL.

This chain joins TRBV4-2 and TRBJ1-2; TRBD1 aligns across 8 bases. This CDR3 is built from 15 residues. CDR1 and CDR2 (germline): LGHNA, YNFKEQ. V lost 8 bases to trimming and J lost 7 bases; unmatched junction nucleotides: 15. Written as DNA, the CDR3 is TGTGCCAGCTGGAATGCCGGGACAGGTACGCGTGGCTACACCTTC. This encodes CASWNAGTGTRGYTF.

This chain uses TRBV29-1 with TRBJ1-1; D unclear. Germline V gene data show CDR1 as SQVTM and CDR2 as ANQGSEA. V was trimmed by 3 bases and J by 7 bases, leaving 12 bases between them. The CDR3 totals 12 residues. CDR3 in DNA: TGCAGCGTTGACTTTTCTTTAGATGAAGCTTTCTTT. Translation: CSVDFSLDEAFF. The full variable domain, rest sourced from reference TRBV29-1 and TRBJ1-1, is SAVISQKPSRDICQRGTSLTIQCQVDSQVTMMFWYRQQPGQSLTLIATANQGSEATYESGFVIDKFPISRPNLTFSTLTVSNMSPEDSSIYLCSVDFSLDEAFFGQGTRLTVV.

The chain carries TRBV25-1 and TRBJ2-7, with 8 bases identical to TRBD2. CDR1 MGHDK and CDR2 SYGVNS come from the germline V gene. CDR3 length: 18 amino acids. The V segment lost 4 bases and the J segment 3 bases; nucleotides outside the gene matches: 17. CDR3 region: CASSAYPSASGGFYEQYF. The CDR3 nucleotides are TGTGCCAGCAGTGCTTACCCCTCTGCGAGCGGGGGATTCTACGAGCAGTACTTC.